The entry below describes one TCR beta chain. This sample was taken from a study of blood T cell repertoires in COVID-19. At the level of the study: From the United States, Italy and Spain came samples of acute and convalescent COVID-19. T cells, B-cell-depleted T cells, or PBMCs provided the cDNA or gDNA that served as material.

Authors' analysis steps: Amplification with reference gene primers provided the estimates of nucleated cell counts. The data were produced by immunoSEQ multiplex PCR, yet TCRdb's version contains in-frame clones alone and is incomplete. The D gene and trimming were derived from the DNA, and the V and J assignments and clone size from that table. The sample includes approximately 300,000 clones, around 89% of them seen just once. The CDR3 is 18 amino acids. V was pared by 1 base and J by 4 bases, with 11 bases of the junction left unmatched. CDR1 and CDR2 from the germline V gene are MGHRA and YSYEKL.

Sequences were obtained from peripheral blood. V usage is TRBV4-1 and J usage is TRBJ2-3, with 10 bases fitting TRBD1. The sequence derives from a man aged 35 to 55 with acute or convalescent COVID-19. In DNA form, the CDR3 reads TGCGCCAGCAGCCAAGTCTTCCCGGGACAGGGGATTTCAGATACGCAGTATTTT. Translating it yields CASSQVFPGQGISDTQYF.